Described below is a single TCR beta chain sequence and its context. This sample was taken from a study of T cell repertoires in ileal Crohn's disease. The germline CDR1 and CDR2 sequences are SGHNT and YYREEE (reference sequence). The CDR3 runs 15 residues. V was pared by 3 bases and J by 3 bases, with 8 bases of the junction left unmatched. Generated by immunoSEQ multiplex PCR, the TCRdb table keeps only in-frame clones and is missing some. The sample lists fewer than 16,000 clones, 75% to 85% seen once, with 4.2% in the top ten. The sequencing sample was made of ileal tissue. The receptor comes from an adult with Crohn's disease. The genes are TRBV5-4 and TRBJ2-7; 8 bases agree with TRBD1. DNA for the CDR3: TGTGCCAGCAGCTCTGCCCGGGACAGGTTCTACGAGCAGTACTTC. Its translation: CASSSARDRFYEQYF.